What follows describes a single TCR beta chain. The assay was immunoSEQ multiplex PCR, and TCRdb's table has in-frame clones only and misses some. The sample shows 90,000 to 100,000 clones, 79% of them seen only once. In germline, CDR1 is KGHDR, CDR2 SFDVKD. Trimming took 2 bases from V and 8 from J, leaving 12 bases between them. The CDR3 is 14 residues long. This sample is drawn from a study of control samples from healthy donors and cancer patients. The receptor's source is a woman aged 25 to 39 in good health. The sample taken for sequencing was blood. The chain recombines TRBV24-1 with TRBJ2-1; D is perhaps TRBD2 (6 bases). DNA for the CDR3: TGTGCCACCAGTGATTACGGGACTGGATATGAGCAGTTCTTC. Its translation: CATSDYGTGYEQFF.